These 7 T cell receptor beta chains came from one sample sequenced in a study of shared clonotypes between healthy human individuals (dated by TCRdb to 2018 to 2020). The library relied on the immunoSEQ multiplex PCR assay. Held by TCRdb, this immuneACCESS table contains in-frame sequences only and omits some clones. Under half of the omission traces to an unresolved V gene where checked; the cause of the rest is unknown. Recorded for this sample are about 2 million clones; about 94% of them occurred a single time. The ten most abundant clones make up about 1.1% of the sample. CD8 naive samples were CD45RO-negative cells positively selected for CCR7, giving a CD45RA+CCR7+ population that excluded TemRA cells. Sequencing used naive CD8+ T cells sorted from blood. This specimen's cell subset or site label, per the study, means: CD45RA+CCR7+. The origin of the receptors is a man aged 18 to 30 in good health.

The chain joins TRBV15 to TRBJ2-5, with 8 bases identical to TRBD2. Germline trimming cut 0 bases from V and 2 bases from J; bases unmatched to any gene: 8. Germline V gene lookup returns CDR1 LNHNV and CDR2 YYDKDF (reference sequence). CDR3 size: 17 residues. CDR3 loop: CATSRDWGSGIQETQYF. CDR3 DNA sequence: TGTGCCACCAGCAGAGATTGGGGTAGCGGGATTCAAGAGACCCAGTACTTC.

In nucleotides, the CDR3 is TGTGCCAGCAGCTTAGCCTCCAAGTCCGAGCAGTACTTC. Protein sequence: CASSLASKSEQYF. V usage is TRBV7-3 and J usage is TRBJ2-7, with D unresolved. The CDR3 contains 13 residues. CDR1 is SGHTA and CDR2 is FQGTGA in the germline V gene. Trimming cost V 2 bases and J 6 bases, with 11 bases left between them.

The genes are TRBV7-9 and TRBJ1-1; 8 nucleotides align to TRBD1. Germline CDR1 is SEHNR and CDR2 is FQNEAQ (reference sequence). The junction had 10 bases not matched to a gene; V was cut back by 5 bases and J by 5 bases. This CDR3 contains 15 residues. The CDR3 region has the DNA TGTGCCAGCAGCCTCCCTTTGACAGGGGATACTGAAGCTTTCTTT. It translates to CASSLPLTGDTEAFF.

The CDR3 loop reads CASSQLTEPYEQYF. The CDR3, as DNA: TGTGCCAGCAGCCAATTGACGGAGCCCTACGAGCAGTACTTC. V usage is TRBV14 and J usage is TRBJ2-7, with D uncertain. V was pared by 2 bases and J by 2 bases, with 10 bases between. The CDR3 contains 14 residues. The germline V gene encodes CDR1 SGHDN and CDR2 FVKESK. The full variable domain, in which reference TRBV14 and TRBJ2-7 provide the parts outside the CDR3, is EAGVTQFPSHSVIEKGQTVTLRCDPISGHDNLYWYRRVMGKEIKFLLHFVKESKQDESGMPNNRFLAERTGGTYSTLKVQPAELEDSGVYFCASSQLTEPYEQYFGPGTRLTVT.

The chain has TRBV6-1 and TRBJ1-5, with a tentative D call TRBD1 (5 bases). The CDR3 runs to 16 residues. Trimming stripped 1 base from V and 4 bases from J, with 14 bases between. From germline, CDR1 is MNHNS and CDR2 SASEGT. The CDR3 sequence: CASSEGIGQGNQPQHF. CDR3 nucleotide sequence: TGTGCCAGCAGTGAAGGGATCGGGCAGGGAAATCAGCCCCAGCATTTT.

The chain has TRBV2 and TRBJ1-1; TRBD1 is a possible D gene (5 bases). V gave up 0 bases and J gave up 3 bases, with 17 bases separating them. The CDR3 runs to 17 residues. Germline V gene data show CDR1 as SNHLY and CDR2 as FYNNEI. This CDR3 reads CASSEAGITRGDTEAFF. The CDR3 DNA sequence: TGTGCCAGCAGTGAAGCGGGCATCACCCGAGGGGACACTGAAGCTTTCTTT.

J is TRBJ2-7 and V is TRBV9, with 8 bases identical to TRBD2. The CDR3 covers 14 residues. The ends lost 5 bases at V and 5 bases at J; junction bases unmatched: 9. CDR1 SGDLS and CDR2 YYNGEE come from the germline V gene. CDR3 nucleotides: TGTGCCAGCAGTCCGGGGGGGCCGGCCGACGAGCAGTACTTC. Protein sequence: CASSPGGPADEQYF.